This record concerns one T cell receptor beta chain sequence. The antigen remains unidentified. The CDR3 sequence is 17 residues long. The J segment lost 4 bases and the V segment lost 2 bases, leaving 4 bases of the junction unmatched. In germline, CDR1 is SGDLS, CDR2 YYNGEE. PCR was performed a second time for about 7 to 11 cycles using a sample-barcoded 5' primer and a J-beta primer mix. One entry per CDR3 protein results from TCRdb running MiXCR on the 5' RACE reads. The data show 1.4 million or so distinct CDR3 sequences, approximately 42% seen once. This sample was included in a study of blood T cells in healthy people across ages. Study conclusions and caveats: Estimates drawn from one million T cells were deemed to understate diversity.

The sample consisted of blood. The J gene is TRBJ2-2, the V gene TRBV9; TRBD2 matches 14 bases. The sequence was obtained from a woman aged 18-35 years in good health. Here the CDR3 DNA reads TGTGCCAGCAGCGTCGAGGGACTAGCGGGAGTCACCGGGGAGCTGTTTTTT. It yields the protein CASSVEGLAGVTGELFF.